This TCR beta chain was sequenced during a study of beta chain features in type 1 diabetes. Sequenced material consisted of expressed TCRB transcripts (all of the isolated RNA was reverse transcribed). Clones were read by immunoSEQ multiplex PCR, and TCRdb kept only the in-frame ones, dropping some. This sample has 160,000 or so clones, with roughly 10% found just once. On this clone: The antigen is undetermined.

Findings and limits, study-wide: VDJ junctions sequenced from type 1 diabetes patients showed fewer insertions and more deletions. TCRB CDR3 length was moderately but significantly reduced in all four CD4+ subsets of Type 1 diabetes patients.

Germline V gives CDR1 SGHTA, CDR2 FQGTGA. Trimming took 5 bases from V and 2 from J; bases not matched to a gene: 7. The CDR3 is 15 amino acids. The J gene is TRBJ2-3, the V gene TRBV7-3; 7 nucleotides agree with TRBD1. This receptor was obtained from a woman in her 30s with type 1 diabetes. The sequenced sample was central memory CD4+ T cells from blood. The CDR3 region has the DNA TGTGCCAGCAGCGTAAGGGGACAGTTCACAGATACGCAGTATTTT. It yields the protein CASSVRGQFTDTQYF.